This T cell receptor beta chain emerged from a study of blood T cells in healthy people across ages. V was shortened by 6 bases and J by 5 bases, with 13 bases between the two germline ends. The CDR3 is 14 amino acids. The germline V gene has CDR1 SGHAT and CDR2 FQDESV (reference sequence). PCR was performed a second time for about 6 to 12 cycles using a sample-barcoded 5' primer and a J-beta primer mix. TCRdb passed the 5' RACE reads through MiXCR, listing each CDR3 protein once. The profile shows roughly 860,000 distinct CDR3 sequences, around 62% of them singletons. This TCR was sampled from a man younger than 40 in good health. The chain links TRBV11-1 to TRBJ1-4, with a weak D call TRBD1 (6 bases). The sample consisted of blood. The CDR3 DNA reads TGTGCCAGCAGAGGAACAGGGAAGAATGAAAAACTGTTTTTT. Protein sequence: CASRGTGKNEKLFF.